Following are 27 T cell receptor beta chains from one sample sequenced in a study of human T cells and chemical hapten exposure. One entry per CDR3 protein, called by TCRdb with MiXCR from the RACE reads. The repertoire consists of roughly 100,000 distinct CDR3 sequences, with approximately 10% occurring once and the leading ten covering 2.5% to 3%. Time point here: healthy volunteer bleed at 2 weeks. The study extracted total RNA from unfractionated whole blood. Material for sequencing was whole blood. The receptors originated from a female donor in good health. Some clones in this sample may be carry-over from other donors' samples.

V is TRBV28 and J is TRBJ2-7, with a possible D match to TRBD2 (5 bases). The CDR3 covers 15 residues. Trimming cost V 5 bases and J 5 bases, with 19 bases left between them. Germline V gene sequence: CDR1 MDHEN, CDR2 SYDVKM. The CDR3 protein is CASSRGWATPHEQYF. CDR3 nucleotide sequence: TGTGCCAGCAGTCGAGGGTGGGCCACGCCCCACGAGCAGTACTTC.

This rearrangement joins TRBV7-2 to TRBJ1-4, with 7 bases identical to TRBD1. The V segment lost 2 bases and the J segment 7 bases; nucleotides outside the gene matches: 7. This CDR3 has 15 amino acids. Germline loops: CDR1 SGHTA, CDR2 FQGNSA. Here the CDR3 DNA reads TGTGCCAGCAGCTTATACGACAGGGAGTTTGAAAAACTGTTTTTT. Its translation is CASSLYDREFEKLFF.

The chain joins TRBV28 to TRBJ1-2; no clear D gene. Germline lookup yields CDR1 MDHEN and CDR2 SYDVKM. The CDR3 length is 13 residues. The germline V and J ends were trimmed by 3 bases and 3 bases, with 8 bases remaining between them. As DNA, the CDR3 is TGTGCCAGCAGTTTGAAGGTTTACTATGGCTACACCTTC. This encodes CASSLKVYYGYTF.

The rearrangement joins TRBV30 to TRBJ2-2; 8 bases line up with TRBD1. CDR1 is GTSNPN and CDR2 is SVGIG in the germline V gene (reference sequence). There are 16 residues in the CDR3. Trimming took 5 bases from V and 6 from J; bases not matched to a gene: 14. Here the CDR3 DNA reads TGTGCCTGGTCTCCTCAGAACAGGGGGAATGCCGGGGAGCTGTTTTTT. Amino acid sequence: CAWSPQNRGNAGELFF.

The sample holds a few counts of this clonotype. J is TRBJ2-1 and V is TRBV28; TRBD2 agrees at 10 bases. Trimming at V came to 4 bases and at J to 8 bases, leaving 11 bases not matched to a gene. Per the germline V gene, CDR1 is MDHEN and CDR2 is SYDVKM. The CDR3 contains 16 residues. CDR3 loop: CASSSLAGVRPHEQFF. CDR3 nucleotide sequence: TGTGCCAGCAGTTCGCTAGCGGGAGTTCGTCCGCATGAGCAGTTCTTC.

This clonotype was seen many times. The V call is TRBV20-1, the J call TRBJ2-3; 7 nucleotides agree with TRBD1. The CDR3 has 15 amino acids. Looked up from germline, CDR1 is DFQATT and CDR2 is SNEGSKA (reference sequence). V shed 0 bases, J shed 5 bases, and the junction held 8 bases outside the gene matches. CDR3 in amino acids: CSARDRLGGRDTQYF. The CDR3 DNA reads TGCAGTGCTAGAGATCGTTTAGGGGGCAGAGATACGCAGTATTTT.

This chain links TRBV7-2 with TRBJ2-7, with no clear D. This CDR3 is 16 amino acids long. The germline V gene has CDR1 SGHTA and CDR2 FQGNSA. V gave up 1 base and J gave up 5 bases, with 18 bases separating them. CDR3 in DNA: TGTGCCAGCAGCTTAGAGGCCCTCCTTCAGGCGAACGAGCAGTACTTC. Residues: CASSLEALLQANEQYF.

In this sample, this clonotype turned up a few times. V gene TRBV29-1 combines with J gene TRBJ2-4, with TRBD1 matching 7 bases. Germline V CDR1 and CDR2: SQVTM, ANQGSEA. Losses at the gene ends were 1 base for V and 15 bases for J; bases not matched to a gene: 9. This CDR3 has 12 amino acids. CDR3 loop: CSVEAPGQLRYF. CDR3 nucleotide sequence: TGCAGCGTTGAAGCGCCGGGACAGCTCCGGTACTTC.

There are a few counts of this clonotype. The chain links TRBV15 to TRBJ1-6; 9 positions match TRBD1. J gave up 9 bases and V 8 bases, and 8 bases lay outside the gene matches. The germline gives CDR1 LNHNV, CDR2 YYDKDF (reference sequence). This CDR3 is built from 14 residues. This CDR3 is CATRRDRDGSPLHF. The CDR3 nucleotides are TGTGCCACCCGCCGGGACAGGGATGGTTCACCCCTCCACTTT.

The V gene is TRBV4-3, the J gene TRBJ2-3; TRBD2 agrees at 12 bases. The CDR3 runs 16 residues. Trimming removed 4 bases from V and 4 bases from J; junction bases left unmatched: 6. CDR1 is LGHNA, CDR2 YSLEER, per germline. The CDR3 reads CASSRSLAGGPDTQYF. The CDR3 region has the DNA TGCGCCAGCAGCCGATCACTAGCGGGAGGACCAGATACGCAGTATTTT.

The V gene is TRBV7-9, the J gene TRBJ1-1; D might be TRBD1 (6 bases). V was cut by 5 bases and J by 4 bases, with 14 bases left in between. There are 14 residues in the CDR3. CDR1 SEHNR and CDR2 FQNEAQ come from the germline V gene (reference sequence). This chain's CDR3 is CASSPGAVGTEAFF. CDR3 in DNA: TGTGCCAGCAGCCCGGGGGCGGTGGGCACTGAAGCTTTCTTT.

This clonotype occurred many times. The chain uses TRBV11-2 and TRBJ2-3; the match to TRBD2 covers 10 bases. In germline, CDR1 is SGHAT, CDR2 FQNNGV. V lost 7 bases, J lost 4 bases, and 8 bases stayed unmatched. The CDR3 length is 15 residues. This chain's CDR3 is CASIPSGRVADTQYF. DNA of the CDR3: TGTGCCAGCATCCCTAGCGGGAGAGTGGCAGATACGCAGTATTTT.

The chain joins TRBV4-2 to TRBJ2-2; D call uncertain. Germline V CDR1 and CDR2: LGHNA, YNFKEQ. CDR3 size: 16 residues. V was cut by 0 bases and J by 6 bases, with 14 bases left in between. CDR3 protein: CASSQDRGSGSGELFF. CDR3 bases: TGTGCCAGCAGCCAAGATCGCGGTAGTGGGTCCGGGGAGCTGTTTTTT.

This clonotype came up many times. CDR3 amino acids: CASSLRNQPQHF. The CDR3, as DNA: TGTGCCAGCAGCCTCCGCAATCAGCCCCAGCATTTT. The chain is built from TRBV5-8 and TRBJ1-5; D is uncertain. Trimming stripped 4 bases from V and 2 bases from J, with 4 bases between. This CDR3 region has 12 residues. The germline V gene encodes CDR1 SGHTS and CDR2 YDEGEE.

In its sample, this clonotype was seen a few times. The rearrangement links TRBV19 to TRBJ1-1, with no clear D. The CDR3 covers 13 residues. CDR1 is LNHDA, CDR2 SQIVND, per germline (reference sequence). Trimming pared 5 bases from V and 4 bases from J, leaving 11 bases between. The chain's CDR3 is CASSHPGITEAFF. The CDR3, as DNA: TGTGCCAGTAGTCATCCCGGGATCACTGAAGCTTTCTTT.

To note about this clonotype: A read error may be the cause here, since a much bigger clone is one base away. The genes are TRBV6-4 and TRBJ2-3; 10 nucleotides match TRBD2. CDR3 length equals 14 residues. Germline loops: CDR1 MRHNA, CDR2 SNTAGT. CDR3 bases: TGTACCAGCAGTGGAGCGGGAGGGCCAGATACGCAGTATTTT. Amino acids: CTSSGAGGPDTQYF.

Many counts were recorded for this clonotype. V is TRBV20-1 and J is TRBJ1-1; 8 bases are shared with TRBD1. Trimming removed 6 bases from V and 7 bases from J; junction bases left unmatched: 7. The CDR3 has 12 residues. Germline CDR1 reads DFQATT; CDR2 reads SNEGSKA (reference sequence). This CDR3 is CSAPQGAVEAFF. For the CDR3, the DNA is TGCAGTGCACCCCAGGGGGCTGTTGAAGCTTTCTTT.

This clonotype was counted many times. This rearrangement joins TRBV29-1 to TRBJ1-3, with D unclear. The CDR3 is made up of 15 amino acids. Germline CDR1 is SQVTM and CDR2 is ANQGSEA. Trimming took 0 bases from V and 2 from J, leaving 11 bases between them. The CDR3 loop reads CSVEDQMAAGNTIYF. CDR3 nucleotide sequence: TGCAGCGTTGAAGATCAAATGGCAGCTGGAAACACCATATATTTT. Supplemented by reference TRBV29-1 and TRBJ1-3, the full variable domain reads SAVISQKPSRDICQRGTSLTIQCQVDSQVTMMFWYRQQPGQSLTLIATANQGSEATYESGFVIDKFPISRPNLTFSTLTVSNMSPEDSSIYLCSVEDQMAAGNTIYFGEGSWLTVV.

In its sample, this clonotype was seen a few times. This chain uses TRBV6-1 with TRBJ1-4, with a possible D match to TRBD1 (5 bases). The CDR3 contains 15 residues. Germline V lookup: CDR1 MNHNS, CDR2 SASEGT. Between the trimmed V and J ends, which lost 3 bases and 2 bases, there was a span of 10 bases. CDR3 DNA sequence: TGTGCCAGCAGTGACAGGGAAGCCACTAATGAAAAACTGTTTTTT. Protein product: CASSDREATNEKLFF.

This clonotype was recorded at least ten times. The V gene is TRBV2, the J gene TRBJ2-5; 7 bases line up with TRBD1. The CDR3 sequence is 15 residues long. Germline assignment: CDR1 SNHLY and CDR2 FYNNEI. Losses at the gene ends were 2 bases for V and 2 bases for J; bases not matched to a gene: 5. The CDR3 DNA reads as TGTGCCAGCAGTGAACGGGTCAGGGGGCAAGAGACCCAGTACTTC. Amino acid sequence: CASSERVRGQETQYF.

In this sample, this clonotype turned up many times. The J gene is TRBJ1-2, the V gene TRBV12-3 or TRBV12-4; D remains ambiguous. The length of the CDR3 is 14 residues. Trimming left V 1 base short and J 2 bases short, with 8 bases between. CDR3 in DNA: TGTGCCAGCAGTTTAGATCGATTCAACTATGGCTACACCTTC. Its translation: CASSLDRFNYGYTF.

This clonotype was counted many times. The V gene is TRBV20-1, the J gene TRBJ2-1, with TRBD2 identical over 10 bases. With V trimmed by 0 bases and J by 7 bases, 6 bases remained unmatched. From germline, CDR1 is DFQATT and CDR2 SNEGSKA (reference sequence). The CDR3 has 15 residues. CDR3 bases: TGCAGTGCTAGAGAAATACTAGCGGGACTGAATGAGCAGTTCTTC. The encoded protein is CSAREILAGLNEQFF.

This clonotype was seen a few times. The chain carries TRBV5-1 and TRBJ1-1; D perhaps matches TRBD1 (5 bases). Looked up from germline, CDR1 is SGHRS and CDR2 is YFSETQ. The V end lost 2 bases, the J end lost 4 bases, and 18 bases lay between the germline ends. There are 16 residues in the CDR3. CDR3 nucleotides: TGCGCCAGCAGCTTAGCACCCCAGGGTTCTGGCACTGAAGCTTTCTTT. Protein: CASSLAPQGSGTEAFF.

The CDR3 sequence is CASRTGAGELFF. In DNA, the CDR3 is TGTGCCAGTAGGACAGGGGCCGGGGAGCTGTTTTTT. The chain couples TRBV19 to TRBJ2-2; 8 bases line up with TRBD1. With 6 bases clipped from V and 6 bases from J, the junction kept 0 bases outside the gene matches. Germline values: CDR1 LNHDA, CDR2 SQIVND (reference sequence). The CDR3 extends over 12 amino acids.

The chain joins TRBV5-1 to TRBJ2-3; D gene ambiguous. The germline V gene encodes CDR1 SGHRS and CDR2 YFSETQ. The CDR3 runs to 17 residues. Trimming cost V 6 bases and J 6 bases, with 26 bases left between them. This CDR3 is CASKIDWVVRFGDTQYF. For the CDR3, the DNA is TGCGCCAGCAAAATAGATTGGGTTGTGAGGTTCGGGGATACGCAGTATTTT.

There are a few counts of this clonotype. The genes are TRBV12-3 or TRBV12-4 and TRBJ2-6; D perhaps matches TRBD1 (5 bases). Deletions cut 2 bases from V and 0 bases from J, with 11 bases between. The CDR3 covers 17 residues. The CDR3 bases are TGTGCCAGCAGTTTACCGGCGCAGGGCTCTGGGGCCAACGTCCTGACTTTC. As protein: CASSLPAQGSGANVLTF.

This sequence joins TRBV29-1 and TRBJ1-3; D gene uncertain. Looked up from germline, CDR1 is SQVTM and CDR2 is ANQGSEA. The CDR3 loop spans 14 amino acids. V dropped 8 bases and J dropped 3 bases, with 17 bases sitting between them. This chain's CDR3 is CSITTRAGGNTIYF. DNA of the CDR3: TGCAGCATCACGACTAGAGCGGGTGGAAACACCATATATTTT. The full variable domain, with the rest looked up from reference TRBV29-1 and TRBJ1-3, is SAVISQKPSRDICQRGTSLTIQCQVDSQVTMMFWYRQQPGQSLTLIATANQGSEATYESGFVIDKFPISRPNLTFSTLTVSNMSPEDSSIYLCSITTRAGGNTIYFGEGSWLTVV.